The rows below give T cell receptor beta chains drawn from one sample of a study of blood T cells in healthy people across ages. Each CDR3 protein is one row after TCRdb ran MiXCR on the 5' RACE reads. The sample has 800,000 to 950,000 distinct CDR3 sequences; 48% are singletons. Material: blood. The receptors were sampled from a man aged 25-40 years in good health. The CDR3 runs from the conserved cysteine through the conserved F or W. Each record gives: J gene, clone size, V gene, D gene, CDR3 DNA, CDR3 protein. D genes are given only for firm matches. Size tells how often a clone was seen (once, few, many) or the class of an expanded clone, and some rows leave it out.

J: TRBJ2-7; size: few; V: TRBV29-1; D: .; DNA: TGCAGCGGGGGTCACAGCTCCTACGAGCAGTACTTC; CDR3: CSGGHSSYEQYF
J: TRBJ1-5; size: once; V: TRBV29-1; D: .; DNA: TGCAGCGTTGGAAGCGTTAGCAATCAGCCCCAGCATTTT; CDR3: CSVGSVSNQPQHF
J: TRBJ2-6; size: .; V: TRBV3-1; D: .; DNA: TGTGCCAGCAGCCAAGAATCCAGGGTGGGTGTTTCGGGGGCCAACGTCCTGACTTTC; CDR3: CASSQESRVGVSGANVLTF
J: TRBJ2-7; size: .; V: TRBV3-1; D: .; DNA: TGTGCCAGCAGCCTAACTAGCCCTGACTCCTACGAGCAGTACTTC; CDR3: CASSLTSPDSYEQYF
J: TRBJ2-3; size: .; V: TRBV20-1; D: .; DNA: TGCAGTGCCTACGCACCCCAAGGCGATACGCAGTATTTT; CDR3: CSAYAPQGDTQYF
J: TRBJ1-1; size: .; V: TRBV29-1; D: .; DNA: TGCAGCGTTGGAGGTCAGATAAACACTGAAGCTTTCTTT; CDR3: CSVGGQINTEAFF
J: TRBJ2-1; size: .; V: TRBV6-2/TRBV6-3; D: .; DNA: TGTGCCAGCAACCTCCGCACAGGACCCTACAATGAGCAGTTCTTC; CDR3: CASNLRTGPYNEQFF
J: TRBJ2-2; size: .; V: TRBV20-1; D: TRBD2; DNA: TGCAGTGCTAGAGATGAAAGGACTAGCGGGGGGAGGACCGGGGAGCTGTTTTTT; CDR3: CSARDERTSGGRTGELFF
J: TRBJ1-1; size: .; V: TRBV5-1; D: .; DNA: TGCGCCAGCAGCTTGGGTTCCCTAGGACAAGCTTTCTTT; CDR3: CASSLGSLGQAFF
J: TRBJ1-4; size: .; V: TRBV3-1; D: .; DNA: TGTGCCAGCAGCTTCCAGGGCGGTGGCTCCGTTAAACTGTTTTTT; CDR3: CASSFQGGGSVKLFF
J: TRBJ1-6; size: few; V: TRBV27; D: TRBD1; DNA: TGTGCCAGCAGTTTCGGGACAGGGGATAATTCACCCCTCCACTTT; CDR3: CASSFGTGDNSPLHF
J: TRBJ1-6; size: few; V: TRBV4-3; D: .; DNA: TGCGCCAGCAGCCAGTTAAGCTCCTATAATTCACCCCTCCACTTT; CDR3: CASSQLSSYNSPLHF
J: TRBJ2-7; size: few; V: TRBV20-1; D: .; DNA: TGCAGTGCCTACTCCTACGGATCCTACGAGCAGTACTTC; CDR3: CSAYSYGSYEQYF
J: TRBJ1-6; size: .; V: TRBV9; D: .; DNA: TGTGCCAGCAGCTCCGAGGGGGGCTATAATTCACCCCTCCACTTT; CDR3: CASSSEGGYNSPLHF
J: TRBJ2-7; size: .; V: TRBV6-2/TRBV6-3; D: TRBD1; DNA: TGTACCAGCAGTTACTCGAATAGGGGGCGCTTGGAGCAGTACTTC; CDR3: CTSSYSNRGRLEQYF
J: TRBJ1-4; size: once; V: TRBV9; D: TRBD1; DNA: TGTGCCAGCAGCGGCGGACAGGGGAGCACAACTAATGAAAAACTGTTTTTT; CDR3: CASSGGQGSTTNEKLFF
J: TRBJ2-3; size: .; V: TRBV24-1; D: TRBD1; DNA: TGTGCCACCAGTGATCCCCAGGGGGCAGATACGCAGTATTTT; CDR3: CATSDPQGADTQYF
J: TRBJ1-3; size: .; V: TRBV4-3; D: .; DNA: TGCGCCAGCAGCCAAGACGGCGGCACTGGGAACACCATATATTTT; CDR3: CASSQDGGTGNTIYF
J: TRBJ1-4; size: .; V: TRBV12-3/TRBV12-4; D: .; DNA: TGTGCCAGCAGTGGGGCGGGGAATGAAAAACTGTTTTTT; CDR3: CASSGAGNEKLFF
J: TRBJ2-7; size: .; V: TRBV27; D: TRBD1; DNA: TGTGCCAGCAGTTCGACAGGGGGCAGGTACGAGCAGTACTTC; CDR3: CASSSTGGRYEQYF
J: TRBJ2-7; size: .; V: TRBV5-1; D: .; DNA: TGCGCCAGCACCATACATCAGGGTACCTCCGACGAGCAGTACTTC; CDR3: CASTIHQGTSDEQYF
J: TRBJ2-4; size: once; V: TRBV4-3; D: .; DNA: TGCGCCAGCAGCCAAGAATCACCTTACCTGTTTATTCAAAACATTCAGTACTTC; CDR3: CASSQESPYLFIQNIQYF
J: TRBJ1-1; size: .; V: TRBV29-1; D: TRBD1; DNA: TGCAGCGCGGACAGGGGGAAGACTGAAGCTTTCTTT; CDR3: CSADRGKTEAFF
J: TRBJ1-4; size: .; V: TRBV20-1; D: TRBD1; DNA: TGCAGTGCTAGATCGCCAGGGGGTGTGAGAGAAAAACTGTTTTTT; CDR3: CSARSPGGVREKLFF
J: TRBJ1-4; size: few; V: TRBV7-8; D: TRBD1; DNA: TGTGCCAGCGGAAAGGGACAGGATAATGAAAAACTGTTTTTT; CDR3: CASGKGQDNEKLFF
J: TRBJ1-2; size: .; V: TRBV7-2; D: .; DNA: TGTGCCAGCAGCCTACAGAATGTGGATGGCTACACCTTC; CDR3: CASSLQNVDGYTF
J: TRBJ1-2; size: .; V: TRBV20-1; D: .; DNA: TGCAGTGCTAGAGTAGGGCAGTCAGGCTACACCTTC; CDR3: CSARVGQSGYTF
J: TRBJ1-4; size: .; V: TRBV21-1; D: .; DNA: TGTGCCAGCAGCAAAGAGGGACATCCAACTAATGAAAAACTGTTTTTT; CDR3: CASSKEGHPTNEKLFF
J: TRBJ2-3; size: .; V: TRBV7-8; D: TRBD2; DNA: TGTGCCAGCAGCTTGCGACGACTAGCGGGGCGGACGAGCACAGATACGCAGTATTTT; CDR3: CASSLRRLAGRTSTDTQYF
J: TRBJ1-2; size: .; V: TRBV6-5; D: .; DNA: TGTGCCAGCACCGATTCCTGGGGGGGCTATGGCTACACCTTC; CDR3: CASTDSWGGYGYTF
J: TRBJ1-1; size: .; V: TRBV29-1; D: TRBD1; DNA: TGCAGCGTGGCCGAGACAGGGAGGAACACTGAAGCTTTCTTT; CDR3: CSVAETGRNTEAFF
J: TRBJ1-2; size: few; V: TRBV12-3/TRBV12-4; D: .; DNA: TGTGCCAGCAGACTCTCCAACTATGGCTACACCTTC; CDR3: CASRLSNYGYTF
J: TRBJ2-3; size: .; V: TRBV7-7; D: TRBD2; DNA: TGTGCTAGCAGCTTGATGGCTAGCGGGGGTTCCAACACAGATACGCAGTATTTT; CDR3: CASSLMASGGSNTDTQYF
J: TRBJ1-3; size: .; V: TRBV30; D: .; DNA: TGTGCCTGGGATGGGCACTCTGGAAACACCATATATTTT; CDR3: CAWDGHSGNTIYF
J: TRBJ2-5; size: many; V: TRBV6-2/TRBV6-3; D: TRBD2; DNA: TGTGCCATCGGGACTAGCGGGGACCAAGAGACCCAGTACTTC; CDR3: CAIGTSGDQETQYF
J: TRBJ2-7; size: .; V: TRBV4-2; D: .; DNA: TGTGCCAGCAGCCAAGATTTGACCATCTACGAGCAGTACTTC; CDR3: CASSQDLTIYEQYF
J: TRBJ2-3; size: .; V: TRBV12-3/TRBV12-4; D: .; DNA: TGTGCCAGCACACCGGACGGGGCCACAGATACGCAGTATTTT; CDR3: CASTPDGATDTQYF
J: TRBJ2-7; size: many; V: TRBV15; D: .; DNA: TGTGCCACCAGCAGAGATAAATTGGCCGAGCAGTACTTC; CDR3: CATSRDKLAEQYF
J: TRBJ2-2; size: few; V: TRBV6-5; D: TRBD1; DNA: TGTGCCAGCACCCTACAGGGGACGTCGGAGCTGTTTTTT; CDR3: CASTLQGTSELFF
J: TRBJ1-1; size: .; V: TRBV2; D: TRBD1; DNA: TGTGCCAGCAGGGGACAGGTCGGGAGCACTGAAGCTTTCTTT; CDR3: CASRGQVGSTEAFF
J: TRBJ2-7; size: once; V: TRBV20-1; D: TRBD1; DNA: TGCGGTGCTAGGGACAGGGGCCAGTATTACGAGCAGTACTTC; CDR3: CGARDRGQYYEQYF
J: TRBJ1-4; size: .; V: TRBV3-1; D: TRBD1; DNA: TGTGCCAGCAGCCAGGGGACAGCGCCTAATGAAAAACTGTTTTTT; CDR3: CASSQGTAPNEKLFF
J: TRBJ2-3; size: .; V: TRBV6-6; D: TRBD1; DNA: TGTGCCAGCAGTTACTCGGACAGGGGTTACCTCACAGATACGCAGTATTTT; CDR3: CASSYSDRGYLTDTQYF
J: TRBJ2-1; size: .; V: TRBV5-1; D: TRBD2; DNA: TGCGCCAGCAGTGTGACTAGCGGGAGTAATGAGCAGTTCTTC; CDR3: CASSVTSGSNEQFF
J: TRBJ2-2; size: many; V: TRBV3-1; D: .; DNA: TGTGCCAGCAGCCCCCGGGTAGGGGCTGGCGGGGAGCTGTTTTTT; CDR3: CASSPRVGAGGELFF
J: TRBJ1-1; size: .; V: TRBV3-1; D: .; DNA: TGTGCCAGCAGCCAAGCAGGGTCAATCACTGAAGCTTTCTTT; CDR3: CASSQAGSITEAFF
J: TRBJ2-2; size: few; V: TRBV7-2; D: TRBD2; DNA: TGTGCCAGTCGGGCGGGGGGTCCCGGGGAGCTGTTTTTT; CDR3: CASRAGGPGELFF
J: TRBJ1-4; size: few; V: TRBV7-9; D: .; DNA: TGTGCCAGCAGCCCAAGCCTCTCCATTGGAGAAAAACTGTTTTTT; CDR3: CASSPSLSIGEKLFF
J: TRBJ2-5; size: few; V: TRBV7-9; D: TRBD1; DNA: TGTGCCAGCAGCTGGGACAGGGAAGAGACCCAGTACTTC; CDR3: CASSWDREETQYF
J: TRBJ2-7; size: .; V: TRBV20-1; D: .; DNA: TGCAGTGCTAGAGCTCCCGGGTATAACTCCTACGAGCAGTACTTC; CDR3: CSARAPGYNSYEQYF
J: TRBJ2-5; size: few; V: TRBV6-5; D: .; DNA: TGTGCCAGCCTTGGGGATGAAAAAGAGACCCAGTACTTC; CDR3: CASLGDEKETQYF